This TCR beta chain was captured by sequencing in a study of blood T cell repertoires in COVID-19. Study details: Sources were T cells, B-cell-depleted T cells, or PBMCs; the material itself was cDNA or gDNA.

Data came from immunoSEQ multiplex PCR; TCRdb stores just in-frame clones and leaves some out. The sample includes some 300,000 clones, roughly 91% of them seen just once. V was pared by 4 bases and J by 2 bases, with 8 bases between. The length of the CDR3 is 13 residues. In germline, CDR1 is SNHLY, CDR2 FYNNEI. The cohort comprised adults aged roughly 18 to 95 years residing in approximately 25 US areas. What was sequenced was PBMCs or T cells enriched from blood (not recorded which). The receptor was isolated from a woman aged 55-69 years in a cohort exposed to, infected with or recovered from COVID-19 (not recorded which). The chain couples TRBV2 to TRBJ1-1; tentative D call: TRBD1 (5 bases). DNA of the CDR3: TGTGCCAGCAGTGCGGACACAAACACTGAAGCTTTCTTT. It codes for CASSADTNTEAFF.